This T cell receptor beta chain derives from a study of regulatory T cells in long-lasting Graves disease. Specified time point: persistent/refractory GD, antithyroid drugs over 5 years with positive TRAb. Scientists built the TCR library using RNA that was extracted from PBMCs. This clonotype showed up many times. CDR3-region Arm-PCR and iRepertoire HTBI primers produced the TCR beta libraries. Using its own MiXCR run on the multiplex PCR reads, TCRdb lists one record per CDR3 protein. This repertoire shows a few hundred thousand distinct CDR3 sequences, roughly 23% found once; its top ten account for approximately 14%. The CDR3 has 13 amino acids. Trimming removed 8 bases from V and 2 bases from J; junction bases left unmatched: 5. CDR1 is LGHDT, CDR2 YNNKEL, per germline (reference sequence).

The sequence was collected from a female donor with Graves disease. The sample here was peripheral blood mononuclear cells (PBMCs), taken when the disease was refractory, from a patient treated with antithyroid drugs. The chain joins TRBV3-1 to TRBJ2-7; 8 bases are shared with TRBD1. The chain's CDR3 is CASSRTGTYEQYF. In DNA form, the CDR3 reads TGTGCCAGCTCCAGGACAGGGACCTACGAGCAGTACTTC.